The clone carrying this T cell receptor (beta chain) occurred a few times. These data belong to a study of T-cell reconstitution after alpha-beta-depleted transplantation in children. CDR3 length equals 13 residues. CDR1 is SEHNR and CDR2 is FQNEAQ in the germline V gene (reference sequence). The germline V and J ends were trimmed by 1 base and 7 bases, with 8 bases remaining between them. Unique molecular identifiers were incorporated during preparation of the TCRbeta library. Each CDR3 protein is one row after TCRdb ran MiXCR on the PCR reads. This table has around 600,000 distinct CDR3 sequences, over 9.5% appearing once.

This clonotype was sampled from a human donor who donated a stem cell graft to a child with acute myeloid leukemia. Specimen: PBMCs from the stem cell graft donor, collected from the stem cell graft. The rearrangement uses TRBV7-9 and TRBJ2-1; the D is unclear. The DNA for the CDR3 is TGTGCCAGCAGCTTAGTGGGTGAGAATGAGCAGTTCTTC. It specifies CASSLVGENEQFF.